A single T cell receptor beta chain is shown here with its context. The antigen is unknown. Sequencing used immunoSEQ multiplex PCR; TCRdb keeps in-frame clones, though not all of them. The sample has 100,000 to 150,000 clones, about 86% seen once. This record comes from a study of T cell responses to AZD1222 COVID-19 vaccine. Study-wide results and caveats: Clonal diversity was possibly underestimated, and the donors were mostly white British, with more females. In all cases, repertoires were sampled only after the peak T cell response.

V was cut by 2 bases and J by 2 bases, with 7 bases left in between. Germline V CDR1 and CDR2: GTSNPN, SVGIG (reference sequence). The CDR3 covers 13 residues. This specimen was peripheral blood, taken on day 0 of AZD1222 vaccination. This receptor was identified in an adult in good health. The chain is built from TRBV30 and TRBJ1-5, with no clear D. The CDR3 DNA sequence: TGTGCCTGGAGTAACGGCGGCAATCAGCCCCAGCATTTT. Protein sequence: CAWSNGGNQPQHF.